This TCR beta chain was recorded in a study of cytomegalovirus exposure and HLA in healthy donors. A word on this clone: Its target is not known.

This PCR relied on a set of 60 Vbeta primers and 13 Jbeta primers. The assay was immunoSEQ multiplex PCR, and TCRdb's table has in-frame clones only and misses some. Of more than 85,000 clones in the sample, 80% were seen once. The study's findings and limits: Cytomegalovirus association was assigned to around 150 TCR beta chains. In an earlier analysis, about 90% or about 30%: the productive usage of most TCR beta V segments. For TCR beta chains, V- and J-gene trimming was later linked to a missense DCLRE1C variant. A later analysis associated 15,000 or so TCR beta sequences with HLA alleles at a 0.05 false discovery rate.

This sequence originates from a man aged 30 to 45 in good health and CMV-seropositive. What was sequenced was PBMCs.

The CDR3 sequence: CASSARRSNTEAFF. The DNA for the CDR3 is TGTGCCAGCAGCGCGAGGAGATCGAACACTGAAGCTTTCTTT. The genes are TRBV5-4 and TRBJ1-1; the D is unclear. V shed 4 bases and J shed 1 base, with 11 bases lying between them. Germline V gene data show CDR1 as SGHNT and CDR2 as YYREEE (reference sequence). The CDR3 runs to 14 residues.